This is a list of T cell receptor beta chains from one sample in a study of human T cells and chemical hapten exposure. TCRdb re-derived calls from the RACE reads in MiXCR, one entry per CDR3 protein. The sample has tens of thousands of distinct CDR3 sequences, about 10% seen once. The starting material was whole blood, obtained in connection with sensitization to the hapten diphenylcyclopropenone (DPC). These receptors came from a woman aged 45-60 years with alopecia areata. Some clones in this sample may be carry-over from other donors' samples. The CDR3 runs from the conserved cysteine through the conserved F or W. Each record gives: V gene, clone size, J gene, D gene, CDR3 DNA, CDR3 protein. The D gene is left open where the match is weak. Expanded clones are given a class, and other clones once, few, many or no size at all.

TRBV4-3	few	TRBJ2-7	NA	TGCGCCAGCAGCCAAGATCTAGAAAGCAACGAGCAGTACTTC	CASSQDLESNEQYF
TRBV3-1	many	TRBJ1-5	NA	TGTGCCAGCAGTTTAGGACCCTATAGCAATCAGCCCCAGCATTTT	CASSLGPYSNQPQHF
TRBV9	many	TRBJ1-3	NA	TGTGCCAGCTCCAGCGGGGGGCTCCTCTCTGGAAACACCATATATTTT	CASSSGGLLSGNTIYF
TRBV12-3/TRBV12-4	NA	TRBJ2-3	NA	TGTGCCACCTCCAAAGGGGCAGGGTTCGCCGCAGATACGCAGTATTTT	CATSKGAGFAADTQYF
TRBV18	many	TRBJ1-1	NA	TGTGCCAGCTCACCACGAAATTCGGCGGGGGCCACTGAAGCTTTCTTT	CASSPRNSAGATEAFF
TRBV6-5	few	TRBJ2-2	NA	TGTGCCAGCAGTCCCGCCCTGGTGGGGGGCACCGGGGAGCTGTTTTTT	CASSPALVGGTGELFF
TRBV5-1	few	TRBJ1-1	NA	TGCGCCAGCAGCTTGGGACCCAGGGGGAACACTGAAGCTTTCTTT	CASSLGPRGNTEAFF
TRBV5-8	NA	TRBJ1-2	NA	TGTGCCAGCAGCTTGGGGGGGCTGCGGTATGGCTACACCTTC	CASSLGGLRYGYTF
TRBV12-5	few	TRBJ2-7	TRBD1	TGTGCTAGTGGTTTGGCGAGTGCCGGGACAGGTGACTCCTACGAGCAGTACTTC	CASGLASAGTGDSYEQYF
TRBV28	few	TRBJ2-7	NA	TGTGCCAGCAGTTTTCCCCTGGGGACGGCTACCTACGAGCAGTACTTC	CASSFPLGTATYEQYF
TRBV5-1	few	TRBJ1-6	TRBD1	TGCGCCAGCAGCTTGACAGGGGTGAATTCACCCCTCCACTTT	CASSLTGVNSPLHF
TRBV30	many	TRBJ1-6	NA	TGTGCCTGGACTGGACAGTTTAATTCACCCCTCCACTTT	CAWTGQFNSPLHF
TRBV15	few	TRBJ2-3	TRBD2	TGTGCCACCAGCAGTGGACTAGCGGGAGGCACAGATACGCAGTATTTT	CATSSGLAGGTDTQYF
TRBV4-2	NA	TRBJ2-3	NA	TGTGCCAGCAGCCAAGCCGGGGCGGAACTCACAGATACGCAGTATTTT	CASSQAGAELTDTQYF
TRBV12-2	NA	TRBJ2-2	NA	TGTGCAAGTCGCGGAATCTCGGCGGGACACCGGGGAGCTGTTTTT	CASRGISAGHRGAVF
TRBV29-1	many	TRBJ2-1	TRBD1	TGCAGCGGGAACAGGGGGGCCTCCTACAATGAGCAGTTCTTC	CSGNRGASYNEQFF
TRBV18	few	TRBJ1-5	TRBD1	TGTGCCAGCTCACCAGAACAGGGGGCGAATCAGCCCCAGCATTTT	CASSPEQGANQPQHF
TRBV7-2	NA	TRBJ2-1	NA	TGTGCCAGCAGCTTAGGACCCCCGGGGATGGTTGGCAATGAGCAGTTCTTC	CASSLGPPGMVGNEQFF
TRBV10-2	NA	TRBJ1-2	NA	TGCGCCAGCAGTGAGTCCCGGGGGAACTATGGCTACACCTTC	CASSESRGNYGYTF
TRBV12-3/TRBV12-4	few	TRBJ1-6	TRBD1	TGTGCCAGCAGTTTCCGGACAGGGTTCAATTCACCCCTCCACTTT	CASSFRTGFNSPLHF
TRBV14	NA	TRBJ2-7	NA	TGTGCCAGCAGCCAAGTCCCGGGTTCTGGCGAGCAGTACTTC	CASSQVPGSGEQYF
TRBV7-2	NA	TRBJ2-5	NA	TGTGCCAGCAGCGCGGACAGCGGGTCGCGGACCCAGTACTTC	CASSADSGSRTQYF
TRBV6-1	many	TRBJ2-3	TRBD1	TGTGCCGGATGGGACAGGGGACGAACAGATACGCAGTATTTT	CAGWDRGRTDTQYF
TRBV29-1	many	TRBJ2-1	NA	TGCGGGGGTTATTCCTACAATGAGCAGTTCTTC	CGGYSYNEQFF
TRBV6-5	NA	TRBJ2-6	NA	TGTGCCAGCAGTTACTTTGGGACCCTGACTGGGGCCAACGTCCTGACTTTC	CASSYFGTLTGANVLTF
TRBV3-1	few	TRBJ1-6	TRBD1	TGTGCCAGCAGCCAAGATATCCGCCCCCCGACAGGGGATTCACCCCTCCACTTT	CASSQDIRPPTGDSPLHF
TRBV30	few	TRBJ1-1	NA	TGTGCCTGGAGTGTACAACTGTACGGCCCTTTCTTGAGAAACACTGAAGCTTTCTTT	CAWSVQLYGPFLRNTEAFF
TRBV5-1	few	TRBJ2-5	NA	TGCGCCAGCAGCTTGCGGGGGTCCTATCGGGAGACCCAGTACTTC	CASSLRGSYRETQYF
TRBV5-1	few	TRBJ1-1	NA	TGCGCCAGCAGCTTGGGCCTTGAAGCTTTCTTT	CASSLGLEAFF
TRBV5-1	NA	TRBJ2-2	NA	TGCGCCAGCAGCTGGCTTCAGGGACCGAACACCGGGGAGCTGTTTTTT	CASSWLQGPNTGELFF
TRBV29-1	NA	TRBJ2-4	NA	TGCAGCGCATTGTGGTTGGGAGCCAAAAACATTCAGTACTTC	CSALWLGAKNIQYF
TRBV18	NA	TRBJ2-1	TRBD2	TGTGCCAGCTCACCTCATCGCCCGCGGGAGGGTTACAATGAGCAGTTCTTC	CASSPHRPREGYNEQFF
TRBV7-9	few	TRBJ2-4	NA	TGTGCCAGCAGCTTAGCGGGAGCAAACATTCAGTACTTC	CASSLAGANIQYF
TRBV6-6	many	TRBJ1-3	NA	TGTGCCAGCAGTTACGAGGGGCTCTCTGGAAACACCATATATTTT	CASSYEGLSGNTIYF
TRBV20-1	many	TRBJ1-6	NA	TGCAGTGCTAGGGACCAAGGTTCACCCCTCCACTTT	CSARDQGSPLHF
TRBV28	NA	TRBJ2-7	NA	TGTGCCAGCACCTTACACGACAGGCCTCAAGAGCAGTACTTC	CASTLHDRPQEQYF
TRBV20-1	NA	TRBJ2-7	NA	TGCAGTGCCCTCAGAGCCGCCCGGGCTTACGAGCAGTACTTC	CSALRAARAYEQYF
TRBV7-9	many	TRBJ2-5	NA	TGTGCCAGCAGCCCCCGAGTGGGGGGCAGAGAGACCCAGTACTTC	CASSPRVGGRETQYF
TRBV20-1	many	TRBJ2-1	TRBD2	TGCAGTGCTATTGTTACGGGACTAGCGGTCCTAAGCTCCTACAATGAGCAGTTCTTC	CSAIVTGLAVLSSYNEQFF
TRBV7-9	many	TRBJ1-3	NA	TGTGCCAGCAGCCCAACAGTGGGTAGCTCTGGAAACACCATATATTTT	CASSPTVGSSGNTIYF
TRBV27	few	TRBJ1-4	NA	TGTGCCAGCAGTTTTGGGGGGACGGGCGAAAAACTGTTTTTT	CASSFGGTGEKLFF
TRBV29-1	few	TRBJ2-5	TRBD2	TGCAGCGTCCGGGGGGGGGCTCAAGAGACCCAGTACTTC	CSVRGGAQETQYF
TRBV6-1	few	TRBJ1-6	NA	TGTGCCAGCAGTGAAGCGTTTGAAGCCTATAATTCACCCCTCCACTTT	CASSEAFEAYNSPLHF
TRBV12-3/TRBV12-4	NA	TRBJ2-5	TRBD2	TGTGCCAGCAGTTCGTCCGGGACTAGCGGGATCGGCGAGACCCAGTACTTC	CASSSSGTSGIGETQYF
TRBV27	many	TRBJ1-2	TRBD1	TGTGCCAGCAGTTTATCTAGATCCACAGGGGGTGGCTACACCTTC	CASSLSRSTGGGYTF
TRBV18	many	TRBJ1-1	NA	TGTGCCAGCTCCCCCGGAGGGGGTGGGTACACTGAAGCTTTCTTT	CASSPGGGGYTEAFF
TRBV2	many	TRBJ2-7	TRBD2	TGTGCAGCGGGGGGAAACTCCTACGAGCAGTACTTC	CAAGGNSYEQYF